These 24 T cell receptor beta chains were all obtained from the same sample, sequenced in a study of T cells in Graves' hyperthyroidism and ophthalmopathy. Amplification of TCR beta CDR3 regions was performed using RNA transcripts as template. An initial round of RT-PCR targeting the TCR CDR3 relied on the HTBI primer set. In TCRdb, the multiplex PCR reads were re-called with MiXCR into one record per CDR3 protein. This table holds roughly 720,000 distinct CDR3 sequences, roughly 17% found once. Sequenced sample: blood. These TCRs come from a man aged 45-65 years with Graves' hyperthyroidism.

There are many counts of this clonotype. This chain connects TRBV5-1 to TRBJ1-1; 8 bases are shared with TRBD1. The CDR3 extends over 15 amino acids. The junction had 7 bases not matched to a gene; V was cut back by 5 bases and J by 1 base. Germline CDR1 SGHRS, CDR2 YFSETQ. CDR3 protein: CASRPGQGWNTEAFF. As DNA, the CDR3 is TGCGCCAGCAGACCTGGACAGGGCTGGAACACTGAAGCTTTCTTT.

This clonotype has ten or more counts. The chain links TRBV27 to TRBJ2-7; 11 bases align to TRBD1. CDR3 length: 12 residues. The germline CDR1 and CDR2 sequences are MNHEY and SMNVEV (reference sequence). J was trimmed by 3 bases and V by 10 bases; bases with no gene match: 2. The CDR3 protein is CATGTGGYEQYF. For the CDR3, the DNA is TGTGCCACCGGGACAGGGGGCTACGAGCAGTACTTC.

In its sample, this clonotype was seen many times. The V call is TRBV6-1, the J call TRBJ2-3; D possibly corresponds to TRBD1 (6 bases). This CDR3 has 13 amino acids. V was pared by 6 bases and J by 0 bases, with 7 bases between. The germline CDR1 and CDR2 sequences are MNHNS and SASEGT. DNA of the CDR3: TGTGCCAGCAGGGGGACAAGCACAGATACGCAGTATTTT. It encodes CASRGTSTDTQYF.

The chain couples TRBV5-1 to TRBJ2-1, with D perhaps matching TRBD1 (5 bases). The CDR3 extends over 13 amino acids. Trimming stripped 3 bases from V and 4 bases from J, with 8 bases between. Germline assignment: CDR1 SGHRS and CDR2 YFSETQ. The DNA of the CDR3 is TGCGCCAGCAGCTACAGGAGTTACAATGAGCAGTTCTTC. It encodes CASSYRSYNEQFF.

This clonotype was observed at least ten times. The V and J genes are TRBV9 and TRBJ2-3; 8 nucleotides agree with TRBD2. The length of the CDR3 is 15 residues. CDR1 SGDLS and CDR2 YYNGEE come from the germline V gene. With 1 base clipped from V and 4 bases from J, the junction kept 5 bases outside the gene matches. CDR3 bases: TGTGCCAGCAGCGTATTGAGCGGGAGTGCAGATACGCAGTATTTT. Its translation: CASSVLSGSADTQYF. Full variable domain (outside the CDR3, taken from reference TRBV9 and TRBJ2-3): DSGVTQTPKHLITATGQRVTLRCSPRSGDLSVYWYQQSLDQGLQFLIQYYNGEERAKGNILERFSAQQFPDLHSELNLSSLELGDSALYFCASSVLSGSADTQYFGPGTRLTVL.

The chain combines TRBV20-1 with TRBJ1-3, with 8 bases aligning to TRBD1. The germline V gene has CDR1 DFQATT and CDR2 SNEGSKA (reference sequence). The CDR3 is 14 amino acids. Losses at the gene ends were 2 bases for V and 3 bases for J; bases not matched to a gene: 3. Written as DNA, the CDR3 is TGCAGTGCTAGACCAGGGGGCATTGGAAACACCATATATTTT. Its protein is CSARPGGIGNTIYF.

The chain recombines TRBV27 with TRBJ1-5, with D perhaps TRBD1 (5 bases). There are 13 residues in the CDR3. V was trimmed by 3 bases and J by 7 bases, leaving 10 bases between them. Germline V gene lookup returns CDR1 MNHEY and CDR2 SMNVEV (reference sequence). The CDR3 here is CASSFGGDQPQHF. In DNA, the CDR3 is TGTGCCAGCAGTTTCGGGGGTGACCAGCCCCAGCATTTT.

The chain has TRBV4-3 and TRBJ1-1; TRBD1 might be the D (5 bases). The CDR3 length is 15 residues. Germline CDR1 is LGHNA and CDR2 is YSLEER. Trimming shortened V by 0 bases and J by 4 bases, and 12 bases separated the two germline ends. DNA for the CDR3: TGCGCCAGCAGCCAAGATAGGGGATGGGGCACTGAAGCTTTCTTT. Its protein product is CASSQDRGWGTEAFF.

V is TRBV19 and J is TRBJ1-2, with TRBD1 matching over 7 bases. J lost 6 bases, V lost 6 bases, and 7 bases had no gene match. Germline values: CDR1 LNHDA, CDR2 SQIVND (reference sequence). This CDR3 contains 13 residues. CDR3 in amino acids: CASSWTGENGYTF. The CDR3 bases are TGTGCCAGTAGCTGGACAGGCGAAAATGGCTACACCTTC.

The rearrangement joins TRBV24-1 to TRBJ2-1; the D gene is possibly TRBD2 (6 bases). Germline V lookup: CDR1 KGHDR, CDR2 SFDVKD. The CDR3 covers 16 residues. Trimming cost V 5 bases and J 4 bases, with 17 bases left between them. CDR3 in DNA: TGTGCCACCAGTGGCGGGGCACACGCCCTATACAATGAGCAGTTCTTC. Protein sequence: CATSGGAHALYNEQFF.

This clonotype showed up just once. The conserved phenylalanine or tryptophan normally closing the CDR3 is absent here, so this likely arose from a read error. The chain couples TRBV7-8 to TRBJ2-5; no clear D gene. CDR1 SGHVS and CDR2 FQNEAQ come from the germline V gene. Deletions cut 8 bases from V and 0 bases from J, with 13 bases between. CDR3 length: 14 amino acids. The CDR3 is CASGSTEYQETQYS. Here the CDR3 DNA reads TGTGCCAGCGGTAGCACCGAGTACCAAGAGACCCAGTACTCC.

This sequence joins TRBV7-2 and TRBJ2-1; 9 positions agree with TRBD1. The CDR3 runs 15 residues. Unmatched junction bases numbered 10, after V lost 6 bases and J lost 7 bases. Germline CDR1 reads SGHTA; CDR2 reads FQGNSA. The CDR3 spells CASSLRDRVWNEQFF. DNA for the CDR3: TGTGCCAGCAGTCTCCGGGACAGGGTGTGGAATGAGCAGTTCTTC.

This clonotype turned up a few times. The chain is built from TRBV6-1 and TRBJ2-1; 8 nucleotides match TRBD2. The CDR3 consists of 16 residues. Unmatched junction bases numbered 11, after V lost 5 bases and J lost 5 bases. In germline, CDR1 is MNHNS, CDR2 SASEGT. The CDR3 protein is CASSPHGGRNDNEQFF. The CDR3 DNA follows: TGTGCCAGCAGTCCCCATGGCGGGAGGAACGACAATGAGCAGTTCTTC.

In its sample, this clonotype was seen a few times. The V gene is TRBV5-6, the J gene TRBJ1-1; no clear D gene. Germline CDR1 and CDR2: SGHDT and YYEEEE. V lost 0 bases and J 6 bases, leaving 6 bases between the germline ends. The CDR3 extends over 12 amino acids. The CDR3, as DNA: TGTGCCAGCAGCTTGGTTGAGTCTGAAGCTTTCTTT. Its translation: CASSLVESEAFF.

This clonotype has a handful of counts. Its ends do not fully match the called genes, so a read error is possible. The chain joins TRBV18 to TRBJ2-1; D not resolved. Germline V gene data show CDR1 as KGHSH and CDR2 as LQKENI. This CDR3 is built from 12 residues. The CDR3 loop is CASSANSNGQFF. In DNA, the CDR3 is TGTGCCAGCTCTGCCAACTCAAATGGGCAGTTCTTC.

The chain couples TRBV14 to TRBJ1-4; D remains ambiguous. V was cut by 0 bases and J by 4 bases, with 12 bases left in between. This CDR3 is built from 16 residues. From germline, CDR1 is SGHDN and CDR2 FVKESK. The CDR3, as DNA: TGTGCCAGCAGCCAAGAAGGACGGCCGTTTAATGAAAAACTGTTTTTT. Translation: CASSQEGRPFNEKLFF.

This clonotype came up many times. CDR3 in amino acids: CASSSTGTGKETQYF. CDR3 in DNA: TGTGCCAGCAGTTCAACCGGGACAGGGAAAGAGACCCAGTACTTC. The chain joins TRBV28 to TRBJ2-5; 9 nucleotides match TRBD1. V shed 4 bases, J shed 3 bases, and the junction held 6 bases outside the gene matches. The germline V gene has CDR1 MDHEN and CDR2 SYDVKM. The length of the CDR3 is 15 residues. The complete variable domain, with remaining parts taken from reference TRBV28 and TRBJ2-5, reads DVKVTQSSRYLVKRTGEKVFLECVQDMDHENMFWYRQDPGLGLRLIYFSYDVKMKEKGDIPEGYSVSREKKERFSLILESASTNQTSMYLCASSSTGTGKETQYFGPGTRLLVL.

Note on this clonotype: One end of the junction does not line up with germline, which may come from a read error. This chain joins TRBV5-1 and TRBJ2-1; perhaps D is TRBD1 or TRBD2 (5 bases each). Per germline, CDR1 SGHRS and CDR2 YFSETQ. CDR3 size: 17 residues. CDR3 protein: CASSLRRDGPSYNEQVF. Written as DNA, the CDR3 is TGCGCCAGCAGCCTTAGAAGGGACGGACCATCCTACAATGAGCAGGTCTTC.

This chain links TRBV29-1 with TRBJ2-2; no definite D call. From germline, CDR1 is SQVTM and CDR2 ANQGSEA. V lost 1 base and J 8 bases, leaving 14 bases between the germline ends. The CDR3 loop spans 14 amino acids. CDR3 coding DNA: TGCAGCGTTGAAGTCCCCCCCAACCCAGGGGAGCTGTTTTTT. Amino acid sequence: CSVEVPPNPGELFF.

This clonotype was seen many times. This chain uses TRBV7-2 with TRBJ1-1, with D uncertain. Germline CDR1 reads SGHTA; CDR2 reads FQGNSA. The CDR3 extends over 14 amino acids. Trimming took off 5 bases at V and 1 base at J, with 11 bases between the two ends. The DNA for the CDR3 is TGTGCCAGCAGCGGAGTCAGACAGAACACTGAAGCTTTCTTT. Protein sequence: CASSGVRQNTEAFF.

This clonotype was found once. This may stem from a read error, because a much larger clone lies one nucleotide away. CDR3 sequence: CASMQGLNTEAFF. The CDR3 nucleotides read TGTGCCAGCATGCAGGGGTTGAACACTGAAGCTTTCTTT. The chain carries TRBV12-3 or TRBV12-4 and TRBJ1-1, with D possibly being TRBD1 (6 bases). CDR3 length: 13 amino acids. V was shortened by 7 bases and J by 0 bases, with 9 bases between the two germline ends.

This clonotype was seen at least ten times. The chain is built from TRBV28 and TRBJ2-1; unclear D gene. CDR1 MDHEN and CDR2 SYDVKM come from the germline V gene. There are 15 residues in the CDR3. V was clipped by 6 bases and J by 0 bases, with 12 bases between them. CDR3 residues: CASRESWSSYNEQFF. CDR3 DNA sequence: TGTGCCAGCAGAGAAAGCTGGAGCTCCTACAATGAGCAGTTCTTC.

This clonotype was picked up a small number of times. V usage is TRBV4-1 and J usage is TRBJ2-1; 10 nucleotides agree with TRBD2. In germline, CDR1 is MGHRA, CDR2 YSYEKL. This CDR3 is 14 amino acids long. Losses at the gene ends were 2 bases for V and 11 bases for J; bases not matched to a gene: 6. Here the CDR3 reads CASSQPLAGLKQFF. In nucleotides, the CDR3 is TGCGCCAGCAGCCAACCACTAGCGGGGCTAAAGCAGTTCTTC.

A few counts support this clonotype. CDR3 residues: CASSLEGAHGYTF. For the CDR3, the DNA is TGTGCCAGCAGCTTAGAGGGGGCACATGGCTACACCTTC. This rearrangement joins TRBV7-3 to TRBJ1-2; 7 nucleotides line up with TRBD1. The CDR3 consists of 13 residues. Trimming removed 2 bases from V and 6 bases from J; junction bases left unmatched: 3. CDR1 and CDR2 (germline): SGHTA, FQGTGA.